One and the same sample provided the 27 T cell receptor beta chains below, sequenced in a study of cytotoxic CD8 clonotypes in ibrutinib-treated CLL (dated by TCRdb to the early 2020s). This sample's time point label indicates: less than 30 months on ibrutinib. The library relied on the immunoSEQ multiplex PCR assay. This immuneACCESS table, as held by TCRdb, lists in-frame sequences with V and J called but not all clones. Of the missing ones, under half trace to an unresolved V gene in checked studies; the others have no known cause. For this sample the table gives more than 150,000 clones, of which roughly 72% were detected only once. About an eighth of the sample is taken by the ten largest. The input for sequencing was PBMCs, taken after 24 months of ibrutinib treatment. These receptors all come from a human donor with chronic lymphocytic leukemia.

The V gene is TRBV6-5, the J gene TRBJ2-3; 8 bases line up with TRBD2. The CDR3 loop spans 15 amino acids. Trimming took 6 bases from V and 0 from J; bases not matched to a gene: 5. Per germline, CDR1 MNHEY and CDR2 SVGAGI. In nucleotides, the CDR3 is TGTGCCAGCAGACATAGCGGGGCTAGCACAGATACGCAGTATTTT. Translation: CASRHSGASTDTQYF.

The chain uses TRBV4-3 and TRBJ2-1, with no clear D. Per germline, CDR1 LGHNA and CDR2 YSLEER. The CDR3 sequence is 13 residues long. Trimming stripped 1 base from V and 9 bases from J, with 10 bases between. This chain's CDR3 is CASSQVLAAEQFF. The CDR3 nucleotides read TGCGCCAGCAGCCAAGTTCTGGCGGCTGAGCAGTTCTTC.

The gene calls are TRBV4-1 and TRBJ2-1; the D gene is possibly TRBD2 (5 bases). In germline, CDR1 is MGHRA, CDR2 YSYEKL. The CDR3 is 15 amino acids. V was cut by 2 bases and J by 4 bases, with 12 bases left in between. CDR3 protein: CASSQTSGVYNEQFF. The CDR3 DNA follows: TGCGCCAGCAGCCAAACGAGCGGTGTTTACAATGAGCAGTTCTTC.

V and J are TRBV7-2 and TRBJ2-1; no firm D call. Looked up from germline, CDR1 is SGHTA and CDR2 is FQGNSA. The CDR3 extends over 14 amino acids. Trimming cost V 5 bases and J 4 bases, with 12 bases left between them. The CDR3 spells CASSPQSLYNEQFF. The CDR3 DNA reads as TGTGCCAGCAGCCCCCAAAGCTTATACAATGAGCAGTTCTTC.

This clone was seen only once. The chain employs TRBV30 and TRBJ2-7; D is unresolved. The V gene's germline CDR1 is GTSNPN and CDR2 SVGIG (reference sequence). The CDR3 runs 12 residues. V lost 1 base and J lost 3, with 7 bases in between. The chain's CDR3 is CAWSGDYYEQYF. The CDR3 region has the DNA TGTGCCTGGAGTGGGGATTACTACGAGCAGTACTTC.

The V gene is TRBV30, the J gene TRBJ1-2; unclear D gene. This CDR3 is 14 amino acids long. Per the germline V gene, CDR1 is GTSNPN and CDR2 is SVGIG (reference sequence). V shed 0 bases and J shed 1 base, with 9 bases lying between them. The CDR3 region is CAWSVPPINYGYTF. CDR3 bases: TGTGCCTGGAGTGTACCCCCGATTAACTATGGCTACACCTTC.

J is TRBJ2-1 and V is TRBV7-4; 7 positions agree with TRBD2. Germline CDR1 SGHVT, CDR2 SQSDAQ. The J segment lost 3 bases and the V segment lost 1 base, leaving 12 bases of the junction unmatched. The CDR3 extends over 18 amino acids. This chain's CDR3 is CASSLVAQGLSDYNEQFF. The CDR3 DNA sequence: TGTGCCAGCAGCTTAGTGGCGCAGGGACTATCGGACTACAATGAGCAGTTCTTC.

The chain links TRBV19 to TRBJ2-1, with 9 bases lining up with TRBD1. There are 15 residues in the CDR3. Unmatched junction bases numbered 7, after V lost 3 bases and J lost 7 bases. Germline lookup yields CDR1 LNHDA and CDR2 SQIVND (reference sequence). CDR3 loop: CASSISTGGLNEQFF. CDR3 DNA: TGTGCCAGTAGTATTTCCACAGGGGGCCTGAATGAGCAGTTCTTC.

This chain links TRBV9 with TRBJ2-1, with D uncertain. The germline V and J ends were trimmed by 3 bases and 3 bases, with 4 bases remaining between them. CDR3 length: 12 residues. Looked up from germline, CDR1 is SGDLS and CDR2 is YYNGEE. This CDR3 reads CASSADYNEQFF. CDR3 sequence (DNA): TGTGCCAGCAGCGCGGACTACAATGAGCAGTTCTTC.

The CDR3 sequence is CSASKNTEAFF. CDR3 DNA sequence: TGCAGTGCTAGCAAGAACACTGAAGCTTTCTTT. V usage is TRBV20-1 and J usage is TRBJ1-1; D unclear. The CDR3 sequence is 11 residues long. Trimming shortened V by 3 bases and J by 1 base, and 3 bases separated the two germline ends. CDR1 and CDR2 from the germline V gene are DFQATT and SNEGSKA (reference sequence).

The rearrangement links TRBV6-5 to TRBJ2-1, with D uncertain. The V and J ends lost 6 bases and 0 bases respectively, with 9 bases between them. The CDR3 spans 14 residues. Germline CDR1 reads MNHEY; CDR2 reads SVGAGI. The CDR3 bases are TGTGCCAGCAGGACTGCGAGCTCCTACAATGAGCAGTTCTTC. As protein: CASRTASSYNEQFF.

The chain is built from TRBV11-2 and TRBJ1-1; D ambiguous. Trimming cost V 10 bases and J 1 base, with 13 bases left between them. Germline-derived CDR1 and CDR2 are SGHAT and FQNNGV. The CDR3 runs to 13 residues. The CDR3 reads CAIKMAGNTEAFF. The CDR3 coding sequence is TGTGCCATCAAAATGGCAGGGAACACTGAAGCTTTCTTT.

The V gene is TRBV29-1, the J gene TRBJ1-3; D perhaps matches TRBD1 (5 bases). V gave up 6 bases and J gave up 3 bases, with 6 bases separating them. Germline CDR1 is SQVTM and CDR2 is ANQGSEA. This CDR3 has 11 residues. CDR3 DNA sequence: TGCAGCGTGGGACTTGGAAACACCATATATTTT. It is translated as CSVGLGNTIYF.

The chain couples TRBV6-1 to TRBJ1-2, with D tentatively TRBD1 (6 bases). The CDR3 loop spans 14 amino acids. The V gene's germline CDR1 is MNHNS and CDR2 SASEGT. The V gene lost 2 bases and the J gene lost 3 bases, with 10 bases spanning the gap. In nucleotides, the CDR3 is TGTGCCAGCAGTGAATTGTACAGGGACTATGGCTACACCTTC. Protein sequence: CASSELYRDYGYTF.

The chain carries TRBV6-5 and TRBJ1-1; D may be TRBD1 (5 bases). Germline CDR1 MNHEY, CDR2 SVGAGI. This CDR3 spans 13 amino acids. V dropped 4 bases and J dropped 6 bases, with 12 bases sitting between them. CDR3 in DNA: TGTGCCAGCAGTTCCCCTACGGGGCCTGAAGCTTTCTTT. Its translation: CASSSPTGPEAFF.

This rearrangement joins TRBV30 to TRBJ2-4; no reliable D call. Germline V CDR1 and CDR2: GTSNPN, SVGIG (reference sequence). Trimming removed 0 bases at V and 0 bases at J, with 9 bases between. The CDR3 spans 15 residues. The CDR3 spells CAWSVSRIAKNIQYF. The CDR3 bases are TGTGCCTGGAGTGTATCGCGAATAGCCAAAAACATTCAGTACTTC.

The chain recombines TRBV28 with TRBJ1-5; D unclear. This CDR3 is 13 amino acids long. Germline V gives CDR1 MDHEN, CDR2 SYDVKM. With 6 bases removed from V and 6 bases from J, the gap between germline ends came to 12 bases. This chain's CDR3 is CASRWGGSQPQHF. For the CDR3, the DNA is TGTGCCAGCAGGTGGGGAGGGAGTCAGCCCCAGCATTTT.

This sequence joins TRBV28 and TRBJ1-5; D ambiguous. Germline V CDR1 and CDR2: MDHEN, SYDVKM. The V and J ends lost 6 bases and 6 bases respectively, with 18 bases between them. CDR3 length: 15 amino acids. The CDR3 spells CASSLPGSWRQPQHF. The CDR3 region has the DNA TGTGCCAGCAGCCTACCGGGCAGTTGGCGTCAGCCCCAGCATTTT.

This clone was found once. V gene TRBV25-1 combines with J gene TRBJ2-7; a weak D match, TRBD2 (6 bases). Germline V gene sequence: CDR1 MGHDK, CDR2 SYGVNS. CDR3 length: 13 amino acids. V lost 6 bases and J 6 bases, leaving 15 bases between the germline ends. The CDR3 sequence is CASRSLGSGEQYF. The CDR3 region has the DNA TGTGCCAGCAGGTCTCTCGGGAGCGGCGAGCAGTACTTC.

The rearrangement joins TRBV7-9 to TRBJ2-2; 11 bases are shared with TRBD2. CDR3 length equals 15 residues. V lost 5 bases to trimming and J lost 3 bases; unmatched junction nucleotides: 2. Germline lookup yields CDR1 SEHNR and CDR2 FQNEAQ (reference sequence). CDR3 sequence reads: CASSKTSGDTGELFF. The DNA for the CDR3 is TGTGCCAGCAGCAAGACTAGCGGGGACACCGGGGAGCTGTTTTTT. The full variable domain, completed using reference TRBV7-9 and TRBJ2-2, is DTGVSQNPRHKITKRGQNVTFRCDPISEHNRLYWYRQTLGQGPEFLTYFQNEAQLEKSRLLSDRFSAERPKGSFSTLEIQRTEQGDSAMYLCASSKTSGDTGELFFGEGSRLTVL.

This clone was picked up one time. The CDR3 DNA sequence: TGTGCCAGCAGCCAAGCCCCAGGGGGCCCCTACGAGCAGTACTTC. Its translation is CASSQAPGGPYEQYF. The V gene is TRBV4-2, the J gene TRBJ2-7, with TRBD1 identical over 8 bases. The CDR3 extends over 15 amino acids. Trimming removed 1 base from V and 2 bases from J; junction bases left unmatched: 4. Per germline, CDR1 LGHNA and CDR2 YNFKEQ.

The chain is built from TRBV14 and TRBJ1-2; D uncertain. Trimming removed 2 bases at V and 4 bases at J, with 20 bases between. Germline CDR1 and CDR2: SGHDN and FVKESK. There are 17 residues in the CDR3. The CDR3, as DNA: TGTGCCAGCAGCCAACGAGACATGGATGGAGGTCTCTATGGCTACACCTTC. Its translation: CASSQRDMDGGLYGYTF.

This chain joins TRBV5-6 and TRBJ1-3; 10 nucleotides agree with TRBD1. The trim removed 7 bases at V and 4 bases at J, leaving 11 bases unmatched. There are 16 residues in the CDR3. The germline V gene encodes CDR1 SGHDT and CDR2 YYEEEE. The CDR3 protein is CASGNEGDRGGNTIYF. As DNA, the CDR3 is TGTGCCAGCGGGAATGAGGGGGACAGGGGAGGAAACACCATATATTTT.

V gene TRBV29-1 combines with J gene TRBJ1-5; D is unresolved. The CDR3 runs 13 residues. Germline loops: CDR1 SQVTM, CDR2 ANQGSEA. With 0 bases removed from V and 6 bases from J, the gap between germline ends came to 9 bases. CDR3 amino acids: CSVEELSGQPQHF. In DNA, the CDR3 is TGCAGCGTTGAAGAACTATCGGGTCAGCCCCAGCATTTT.

The chain links TRBV15 to TRBJ1-2, with D possibly being TRBD1 (6 bases). From germline, CDR1 is LNHNV and CDR2 YYDKDF (reference sequence). The CDR3 is 15 residues long. V was shortened by 3 bases and J by 3 bases, with 14 bases between the two germline ends. In nucleotides, the CDR3 is TGTGCCACCAGCAGGGATCTTACAGGGTACTATGGCTACACCTTC. It specifies CATSRDLTGYYGYTF.

V usage is TRBV7-9 and J usage is TRBJ2-7; D is unresolved. CDR1 and CDR2 (germline): SEHNR, FQNEAQ (reference sequence). Trimming removed 1 base at V and 4 bases at J, with 5 bases between. The CDR3 extends over 12 amino acids. The CDR3 DNA reads as TGTGCCAGCAGCTTAGTTGTATACGAGCAGTACTTC. Its translation: CASSLVVYEQYF.

This chain joins TRBV5-1 and TRBJ2-1; D is unclear. Germline V gene data show CDR1 as SGHRS and CDR2 as YFSETQ. Trimming shortened V by 4 bases and J by 2 bases, and 13 bases separated the two germline ends. CDR3 size: 15 residues. This CDR3 is CASSPDGWTYNEQFF. DNA for the CDR3: TGCGCCAGCAGCCCGGACGGCTGGACCTACAATGAGCAGTTCTTC.